The 26 T cell receptor beta chains below were found in one sample sequenced in a study of blood T cell repertoires in COVID-19. The table came from immunoSEQ multiplex PCR; TCRdb's copy has only in-frame clones and leaves some out. Altogether roughly 100,000 clones are present, about 90% being singletons, with the ten largest covering 6.2%. Sequencing was carried out using peripheral blood. These receptors originate from a human donor in a cohort sampled during active COVID-19.

CDR3 nucleotides: TGCGCCAGCAGCTTGGACAGGAACAACGAGCAGTACTTC. Translated, it gives CASSLDRNNEQYF. The chain couples TRBV5-1 to TRBJ2-7, with a tentative D call TRBD1 (5 bases). V dropped 0 bases and J dropped 5 bases, with 9 bases sitting between them. CDR1 SGHRS and CDR2 YFSETQ come from the germline V gene. This CDR3 spans 13 amino acids.

This clone was observed a single time. The V call is TRBV27, the J call TRBJ2-7, with D possibly matching TRBD2 (6 bases). Germline loops: CDR1 MNHEY, CDR2 SMNVEV (reference sequence). This CDR3 spans 13 amino acids. Between the trimmed V and J ends, which lost 4 bases and 0 bases, there was a span of 7 bases. As DNA, the CDR3 is TGTGCCAGCAGTTCCGGGAGCTCCTACGAGCAGTACTTC. Translated: CASSSGSSYEQYF.

The chain employs TRBV6-5 and TRBJ1-5; possible D gene TRBD1, 6 bases. The V and J ends lost 2 bases and 5 bases respectively, with 10 bases between them. Per germline, CDR1 MNHEY and CDR2 SVGAGI. This CDR3 has 14 residues. The CDR3 nucleotides read TGTGCCAGCAGTTACAACAGGGATGATCAGCCCCAGCATTTT. As protein: CASSYNRDDQPQHF.

V is TRBV23-1 and J is TRBJ2-1, with TRBD1 identical over 8 bases. TRBV23-1 is treated as an ORF (open reading frame) with a function not yet certain. The CDR3 covers 13 residues. V lost 8 bases and J lost 5; bases outside the gene matches: 5. CDR3 sequence: CASGSGQDNEQFF. The CDR3 DNA is TGCGCCAGCGGGTCGGGACAGGACAATGAGCAGTTCTTC.

The chain joins TRBV13 to TRBJ2-7, with 8 nucleotides matching TRBD1. Per germline, CDR1 PRHDT and CDR2 FYEKMQ (reference sequence). Unmatched junction bases numbered 6, after V lost 2 bases and J lost 3 bases. This CDR3 is 15 amino acids long. The CDR3 is CASSLLRGLGYEQYF. CDR3 nucleotides: TGTGCCAGCAGCTTACTCAGGGGGCTAGGCTACGAGCAGTACTTC. The full variable domain, in which reference TRBV13 and TRBJ2-7 provide the parts outside the CDR3, is AAGVIQSPRHLIKEKRETATLKCYPIPRHDTVYWYQQGPGQDPQFLISFYEKMQSDKGSIPDRFSAQQFSDYHSELNMSSLELGDSALYFCASSLLRGLGYEQYFGPGTRLTVT.

The genes are TRBV30 and TRBJ2-3; possibly TRBD2 for D (5 bases). Trimming removed 1 base at V and 2 bases at J, with 16 bases between. Germline assignment: CDR1 GTSNPN and CDR2 SVGIG (reference sequence). The CDR3 runs to 16 residues. In DNA, the CDR3 is TGTGCCTGGAGTGCCGTCGCGGGCGGCTACACAGATACGCAGTATTTT. Residues: CAWSAVAGGYTDTQYF. Looking up the rest from reference TRBV30 and TRBJ2-3 gives the full variable domain: SQTIHQWPATLVQPVGSPLSLECTVEGTSNPNLYWYRQAAGRGLQLLFYSVGIGQISSEVPQNLSASRPQDRQFILSSKKLLLSDSGFYLCAWSAVAGGYTDTQYFGPGTRLTVL.

This chain joins TRBV14 and TRBJ2-1; D possibly corresponds to TRBD2 (6 bases). The CDR3 loop spans 16 amino acids. The germline CDR1 and CDR2 sequences are SGHDN and FVKESK. With 1 base removed from V and 2 bases from J, the gap between germline ends came to 12 bases. This chain's CDR3 is CASSQGTGLAYNEQFF. The DNA for the CDR3 is TGTGCCAGCAGCCAAGGGACGGGACTGGCCTACAATGAGCAGTTCTTC.

The gene calls are TRBV14 and TRBJ2-7, with 9 bases identical to TRBD1. Losses at the gene ends were 6 bases for V and 0 bases for J; bases not matched to a gene: 6. Germline loops: CDR1 SGHDN, CDR2 FVKESK. This CDR3 has 15 amino acids. The CDR3 DNA follows: TGTGCCAGCAGGGGACAGGGATCGAGCTCCTACGAGCAGTACTTC. It encodes CASRGQGSSSYEQYF. Together with reference TRBV14 and TRBJ2-7, the CDR3 gives the full variable domain: EAGVTQFPSHSVIEKGQTVTLRCDPISGHDNLYWYRRVMGKEIKFLLHFVKESKQDESGMPNNRFLAERTGGTYSTLKVQPAELEDSGVYFCASRGQGSSSYEQYFGPGTRLTVT.

CDR3 coding DNA: TGTGCCAGCACGCGGACTAGCGGCTACGAGCAGTACTTC. Its protein product is CASTRTSGYEQYF. The chain is built from TRBV28 and TRBJ2-7; 10 bases are shared with TRBD2. Germline CDR1 is MDHEN and CDR2 is SYDVKM. The CDR3 loop spans 13 amino acids. The V and J ends lost 7 bases and 3 bases, in that order; junction bases with no gene match: 3. Using reference TRBV28 and TRBJ2-7 for the parts outside the CDR3, the full variable domain is DVKVTQSSRYLVKRTGEKVFLECVQDMDHENMFWYRQDPGLGLRLIYFSYDVKMKEKGDIPEGYSVSREKKERFSLILESASTNQTSMYLCASTRTSGYEQYFGPGTRLTVT.

This clone showed up just a few times. The chain couples TRBV10-2 to TRBJ1-6; no firm D call. CDR3 size: 15 residues. V lost 0 bases and J 7 bases, leaving 10 bases between the germline ends. Per the germline V gene, CDR1 is WSHSY and CDR2 is SAAADI. CDR3 bases: TGCGCCAGCAGTGAGTCTCGCGGAACGAATTCACCCCTCCACTTT. This sequence encodes CASSESRGTNSPLHF.

The rearrangement uses TRBV30 and TRBJ1-2; D is undetermined. The CDR3 consists of 12 residues. CDR1 and CDR2 from the germline V gene are GTSNPN and SVGIG (reference sequence). V lost 0 bases and J 2 bases, leaving 4 bases between the germline ends. The CDR3 is CAWSVSNYGYTF. Written as DNA, the CDR3 is TGTGCCTGGAGTGTATCAAACTATGGCTACACCTTC.

A word on this clone: At one boundary the junction diverges from the germline segment, which might be a read error. Other DNA sequences of this sample code for an identical CDR3. The chain carries TRBV7-2 and TRBJ2-1; possibly TRBD1 for D (5 bases). The CDR3 runs to 16 residues. Germline V gene sequence: CDR1 SGHTA, CDR2 FQGNSA. The CDR3 is CASSYQGPSSYNEQFF. CDR3 DNA sequence: TGTGCCAGCAGCTATCAGGGTCCCAGCTCCTATAATGAGCAGTTCTTC.

The rearrangement uses TRBV6-5 and TRBJ2-1, with TRBD1 identical over 10 bases. The CDR3 runs 14 residues. The V and J ends lost 4 bases and 7 bases, in that order; junction bases with no gene match: 4. Per germline, CDR1 MNHEY and CDR2 SVGAGI. The CDR3 DNA is TGTGCCAGCAGTTTCGCGGACAGGGGGAATGAGCAGTTCTTC. Translating it yields CASSFADRGNEQFF.

The chain joins TRBV7-8 to TRBJ1-4; 7 bases are shared with TRBD1. CDR1 SGHVS and CDR2 FQNEAQ come from the germline V gene. The CDR3 length is 15 residues. After removal of 4 bases from V and 8 bases from J, the junction contained 10 bases not matched to a gene. CDR3 region: CASSSRGGGEEKLFF. The CDR3 DNA sequence: TGTGCCAGCAGCTCCCGAGGGGGCGGGGAGGAAAAACTGTTTTTT. The variable domain in full, completed from reference TRBV7-8 and TRBJ1-4, reads GAGVSQSPRYKVAKRGQDVALRCDPISGHVSLFWYQQALGQGPEFLTYFQNEAQLDKSGLPSDRFFAERPEGSVSTLKIQRTQQEDSAVYLCASSSRGGGEEKLFFGSGTQLSVL.

The rearrangement links TRBV28 to TRBJ2-1; 13 bases agree with TRBD2. The J segment lost 1 base and the V segment lost 2 bases, leaving 2 bases of the junction unmatched. Germline V gene data show CDR1 as MDHEN and CDR2 as SYDVKM. The CDR3 consists of 17 residues. Here the CDR3 DNA reads TGTGCCAGCAGTTTACCACTAGCGGGAGGGTCCTACAATGAGCAGTTCTTC. Its protein product is CASSLPLAGGSYNEQFF.

The genes are TRBV5-5 and TRBJ1-6; 11 bases map to TRBD1. The length of the CDR3 is 16 residues. The V and J ends lost 1 base and 10 bases, in that order; junction bases with no gene match: 7. The germline V gene has CDR1 SGHKS and CDR2 YYEKEE (reference sequence). The CDR3 DNA follows: TGTGCCAGCAGCTTGTATCTGGGACAGGGGGAATCACCCCTCCACTTT. Its protein product is CASSLYLGQGESPLHF. The complete variable domain, with remaining parts taken from reference TRBV5-5 and TRBJ1-6, reads DAGVTQSPTHLIKTRGQQVTLRCSPISGHKSVSWYQQVLGQGPQFIFQYYEKEERGRGNFPDRFSARQFPNYSSELNVNALLLGDSALYLCASSLYLGQGESPLHFGNGTRLTVT.

This clone was counted once. This chain uses TRBV7-6 with TRBJ2-1; 10 bases agree with TRBD2. In germline, CDR1 is SGHVS, CDR2 FNYEAQ. V trimming: 4 bases; J trimming: 9 bases; junction bases outside the gene matches: 12. The CDR3 has 16 residues. For the CDR3, the DNA is TGTGCCAGCAGCTCCTTGACTAGCGGGCGACTGGTTGAGCAGTTCTTC. Protein product: CASSSLTSGRLVEQFF.

This clone is a singleton in its sample. The chain uses TRBV2 and TRBJ1-2, with D uncertain. The CDR3 spans 12 residues. In germline, CDR1 is SNHLY, CDR2 FYNNEI. The V end was cut by 2 bases, the J end by 7 bases, with 8 bases between. The CDR3 sequence is CASSETPGGYTF. CDR3 DNA sequence: TGTGCCAGCAGTGAAACTCCGGGTGGCTACACCTTC.

The DNA of the CDR3 is TGTGCCAGCAGCTTCAGACAGGGGTCGGAACTGTTTTTT. This translates into CASSFRQGSELFF. This chain links TRBV5-4 with TRBJ1-4; 8 bases map to TRBD1. The CDR3 is made up of 13 amino acids. Germline V gives CDR1 SGHNT, CDR2 YYREEE (reference sequence). V was pared by 2 bases and J by 12 bases, with 6 bases of the junction left unmatched.

The chain links TRBV5-4 to TRBJ1-4, with D perhaps matching TRBD1 (6 bases). The CDR3 sequence is 16 residues long. Trimming stripped 2 bases from V and 2 bases from J, with 13 bases between. Per germline, CDR1 SGHNT and CDR2 YYREEE (reference sequence). The CDR3 sequence is CASSFGGGLTNEKLFF. The CDR3 nucleotides are TGTGCCAGCAGCTTCGGCGGGGGGCTCACTAATGAAAAACTGTTTTTT. Based on the CDR3 plus reference TRBV5-4 and TRBJ1-4, the full variable domain is ETGVTQSPTHLIKTRGQQVTLRCSSQSGHNTVSWYQQALGQGPQFIFQYYREEENGRGNFPPRFSGLQFPNYSSELNVNALELDDSALYLCASSFGGGLTNEKLFFGSGTQLSVL.

V usage is TRBV6-5 and J usage is TRBJ1-1; 9 nucleotides match TRBD1. Germline values: CDR1 MNHEY, CDR2 SVGAGI. The J segment lost 6 bases and the V segment lost 7 bases, leaving 9 bases of the junction unmatched. This CDR3 comprises 14 residues. The CDR3 nucleotides read TGTGCCAGCACCGTACAGGGGGCGCGGGCTGAAGCTTTCTTT. Residues: CASTVQGARAEAFF.

CDR3 sequence reads: CASSVGLGGARNEQFF. The CDR3, as DNA: TGTGCCAGCAGCGTAGGGTTGGGCGGGGCCAGGAATGAGCAGTTCTTC. V gene TRBV9 combines with J gene TRBJ2-1; perhaps TRBD2 as D (6 bases). Germline CDR1 is SGDLS and CDR2 is YYNGEE. The CDR3 length is 16 residues. V shed 0 bases and J shed 7 bases, with 17 bases lying between them.

CDR3 DNA: TGTGCCAGCAGCCCGGGGGGTAGCGGGGAAGAGACCCAGTACTTC. Translation: CASSPGGSGEETQYF. This sequence joins TRBV11-3 and TRBJ2-5; TRBD2 aligns across 8 bases. V dropped 5 bases and J dropped 3; count of bases not matched to a gene: 8. CDR1 and CDR2 (germline): SGHNT, YENEEA. The CDR3 loop spans 15 amino acids.

The rearrangement uses TRBV7-3 and TRBJ1-1; D might be TRBD1 (5 bases). CDR1 is SGHTA, CDR2 FQGTGA, per germline. Trimming took off 0 bases at V and 8 bases at J, with 10 bases between the two ends. This CDR3 has 13 residues. The CDR3 sequence: CASSLTHRTEAFF. CDR3 bases: TGTGCCAGCAGCTTAACCCACAGGACCGAAGCTTTCTTT.

CDR3 sequence (DNA): TGTGCCAGCAGACCCCGGACAGGGCCCAAGAACACCATATATTTT. It codes for CASRPRTGPKNTIYF. V is TRBV6-5 and J is TRBJ1-3; 8 bases align to TRBD1. CDR1 is MNHEY, CDR2 SVGAGI, per germline. This CDR3 is built from 15 residues. Trimming cost V 6 bases and J 7 bases; bases outside gene matches: 11.

The chain combines TRBV11-2 with TRBJ2-5; 12 positions agree with TRBD2. This CDR3 comprises 16 residues. The V gene end was trimmed by 4 bases and the J gene end by 1 base; junction bases not matched to a gene: 4. Per germline, CDR1 SGHAT and CDR2 FQNNGV. DNA for the CDR3: TGTGCCAGCAGCTCACTAGCGGGAGGCCCCCAAGAGACCCAGTACTTC. Encoded protein: CASSSLAGGPQETQYF.